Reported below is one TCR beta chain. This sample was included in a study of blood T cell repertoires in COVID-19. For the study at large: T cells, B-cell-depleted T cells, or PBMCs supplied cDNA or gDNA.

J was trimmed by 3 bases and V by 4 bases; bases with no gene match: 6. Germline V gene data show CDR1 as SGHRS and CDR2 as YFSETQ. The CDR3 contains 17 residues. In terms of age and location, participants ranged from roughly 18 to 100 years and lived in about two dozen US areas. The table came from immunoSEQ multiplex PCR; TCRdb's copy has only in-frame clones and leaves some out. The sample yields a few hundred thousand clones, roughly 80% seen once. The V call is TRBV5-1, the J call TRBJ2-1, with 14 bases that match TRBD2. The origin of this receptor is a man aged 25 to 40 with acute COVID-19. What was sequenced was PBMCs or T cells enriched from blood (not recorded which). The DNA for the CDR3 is TGCGCCAGCAGCCGTATTGGGACTAGCGGGAGCTACAATGAGCAGTTCTTC. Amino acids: CASSRIGTSGSYNEQFF.